This TCR beta chain emerged from a study of molecular identifiers for immune sequencing clone quantification. Points from the study as a whole: Highly expanded clones may be undercounted when identical TCR molecules share barcodes.

Construction of naive CD8 libraries employed about 18,000 to 1,100,000 sorted cells together with 10%, 30% or 50% RNA. Sorting selected naive CD8 T cells with a CD8+CD4-CCR7+CD45RA+ phenotype. CDR3 length: 16 amino acids. The germline V gene has CDR1 SGDLS and CDR2 YYNGEE. Trimming removed 0 bases at V and 2 bases at J, with 13 bases between. With listed TCR primers and previously described methods, bulk TCR libraries were prepared. TCRdb reprocessed the PCR reads via MiXCR and lists one record per CDR3 protein. This table holds over 550,000 distinct CDR3 sequences, 25% found once. This clonotype was seen at least ten times. The antigen is undetermined.

The sequencing input was naive CD8+ T cells from blood, with Jurkat cell RNA spiked in. Subset defined: FACS-sorted CD8+CD4-CCR7+CD45RA+ naive T cells. The chain combines TRBV9 with TRBJ2-3; D is unresolved. The sequence came from a human donor in good health. Some libraries in this study had Jurkat cell RNA spiked in. The CDR3 DNA is TGTGCCAGCAGCGTAGCCCCCGACGATTCCACAGATACGCAGTATTTT. It encodes CASSVAPDDSTDTQYF. Supplemented by reference TRBV9 and TRBJ2-3, the full variable domain reads DSGVTQTPKHLITATGQRVTLRCSPRSGDLSVYWYQQSLDQGLQFLIQYYNGEERAKGNILERFSAQQFPDLHSELNLSSLELGDSALYFCASSVAPDDSTDTQYFGPGTRLTVL.